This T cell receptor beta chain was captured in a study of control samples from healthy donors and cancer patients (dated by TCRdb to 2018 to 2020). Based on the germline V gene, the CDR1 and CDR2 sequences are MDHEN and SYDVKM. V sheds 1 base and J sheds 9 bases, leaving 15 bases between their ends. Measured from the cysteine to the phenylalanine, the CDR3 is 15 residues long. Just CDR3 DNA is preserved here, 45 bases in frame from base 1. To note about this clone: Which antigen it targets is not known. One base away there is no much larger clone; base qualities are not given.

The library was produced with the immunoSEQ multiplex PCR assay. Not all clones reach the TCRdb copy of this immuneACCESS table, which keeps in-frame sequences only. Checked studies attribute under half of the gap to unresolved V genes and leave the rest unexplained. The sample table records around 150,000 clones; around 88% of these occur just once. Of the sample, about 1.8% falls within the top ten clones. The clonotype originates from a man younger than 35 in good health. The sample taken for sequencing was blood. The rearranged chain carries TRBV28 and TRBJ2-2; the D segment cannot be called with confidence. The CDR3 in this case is CASSLFGGPSRELFF. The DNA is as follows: TGTGCCAGCAGTTTATTTGGCGGACCCTCCCGGGAGCTGTTTTTT. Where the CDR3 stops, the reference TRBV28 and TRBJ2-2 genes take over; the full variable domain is DVKVTQSSRYLVKRTGEKVFLECVQDMDHENMFWYRQDPGLGLRLIYFSYDVKMKEKGDIPEGYSVSREKKERFSLILESASTNQTSMYLCASSLFGGPSRELFFGEGSRLTVL.